These 28 T cell receptor beta chains were sequenced from one sample in a study of blood T cell repertoires in COVID-19. Profiling relied on immunoSEQ multiplex PCR, and the TCRdb table lists in-frame clones only, not all of them. The repertoire holds a few hundred thousand clones, with 86% as singletons. The sample consisted of peripheral blood. The source of these receptors is a man younger than 35 with active or convalescent COVID-19.

This chain connects TRBV11-3 to TRBJ2-7; 7 nucleotides line up with TRBD2. CDR1 is SGHNT, CDR2 YENEEA, per germline. The CDR3 has 15 amino acids. Losses at the gene ends were 3 bases for V and 3 bases for J; bases not matched to a gene: 8. The CDR3 sequence: CASSFDRDYSYEQYF. The CDR3 nucleotides read TGTGCCAGCAGCTTCGACCGGGACTACAGCTACGAGCAGTACTTC.

The chain is built from TRBV4-2 and TRBJ2-2; D may be TRBD2 (7 bases). The germline CDR1 and CDR2 sequences are LGHNA and YNFKEQ. V shed 4 bases and J shed 7 bases, with 13 bases lying between them. There are 14 residues in the CDR3. The CDR3 protein is CASSLQGGNGELFF. The DNA of the CDR3 is TGTGCCAGCAGCCTACAGGGAGGGAACGGGGAGCTGTTTTTT.

The chain joins TRBV10-3 to TRBJ2-1; 9 bases align to TRBD2. CDR1 ENHRY and CDR2 SYGVKD come from the germline V gene. CDR3 size: 13 residues. The ends lost 10 bases at V and 7 bases at J; junction bases unmatched: 8. The CDR3 spells CASVAGDWNEQFF. The CDR3 bases are TGTGCCAGCGTAGCGGGAGACTGGAATGAGCAGTTCTTC.

The rearrangement uses TRBV9 and TRBJ1-2; D gene ambiguous. V shed 3 bases and J shed 0 bases, with 9 bases lying between them. The length of the CDR3 is 14 residues. Germline CDR1 SGDLS, CDR2 YYNGEE. CDR3 coding DNA: TGTGCCAGCAGCGGGGCAGCTGCTAACTATGGCTACACCTTC. Amino acids: CASSGAAANYGYTF. Full variable domain (outside the CDR3, taken from reference TRBV9 and TRBJ1-2): DSGVTQTPKHLITATGQRVTLRCSPRSGDLSVYWYQQSLDQGLQFLIQYYNGEERAKGNILERFSAQQFPDLHSELNLSSLELGDSALYFCASSGAAANYGYTFGSGTRLTVV.

This chain connects TRBV19 to TRBJ2-3; possible D gene TRBD2, 6 bases. CDR3 length: 17 amino acids. V gave up 5 bases and J gave up 6 bases, with 24 bases separating them. Germline V gene data show CDR1 as LNHDA and CDR2 as SQIVND (reference sequence). DNA of the CDR3: TGTGCCAGTAGTGCCGGGACTTCTCGAGGGGTCGCTGATACGCAGTATTTT. It codes for CASSAGTSRGVADTQYF.

The rearrangement uses TRBV19 and TRBJ2-3; tentatively, D is TRBD2 (6 bases). Germline V gene sequence: CDR1 LNHDA, CDR2 SQIVND (reference sequence). The CDR3 extends over 14 amino acids. Trimming pared 5 bases from V and 4 bases from J, leaving 13 bases between. CDR3 sequence reads: CASSPGGDADTQYF. The CDR3 coding sequence is TGTGCCAGTAGTCCTGGAGGGGACGCAGATACGCAGTATTTT.

This chain joins TRBV4-2 and TRBJ1-6; 7 bases align to TRBD1. Germline V gene data show CDR1 as LGHNA and CDR2 as YNFKEQ. Germline trimming cut 1 base from V and 9 bases from J; bases unmatched to any gene: 6. CDR3 length: 15 amino acids. This CDR3 reads CASSQGLWDSSPLHF. For the CDR3, the DNA is TGTGCCAGCAGCCAAGGTTTGTGGGACAGTTCACCCCTCCACTTT.

The chain couples TRBV4-1 to TRBJ1-1, with D maybe TRBD1 (5 bases). The CDR3 loop spans 16 amino acids. The V and J ends lost 4 bases and 3 bases respectively, with 18 bases between them. CDR1 is MGHRA and CDR2 is YSYEKL in the germline V gene. CDR3 sequence (DNA): TGCGCCAGCAGCCCATCCGTCGTGGCGGGGGACACTGAAGCTTTCTTT. This sequence encodes CASSPSVVAGDTEAFF.

The chain joins TRBV5-4 to TRBJ2-2; no clear D. Trimming removed 4 bases from V and 3 bases from J, with 7 bases in between. The CDR3 length is 13 residues. Germline V CDR1 and CDR2: SGHNT, YYREEE (reference sequence). The CDR3 region has the DNA TGTGCCAGCAGCCGCGAGTACACCGGGGAGCTGTTTTTT. It encodes CASSREYTGELFF.

The V gene is TRBV18, the J gene TRBJ1-6; D is unresolved. Germline V gene lookup returns CDR1 KGHSH and CDR2 LQKENI. V was clipped by 5 bases and J by 8 bases, with 10 bases between them. There are 13 residues in the CDR3. CDR3 loop: CASSTTEDSPLHF. The CDR3, as DNA: TGTGCCAGCTCAACAACGGAGGATTCACCCCTCCACTTT.

The chain is built from TRBV28 and TRBJ1-3; D is possibly TRBD1 (6 bases). The V and J ends lost 1 base and 3 bases respectively, with 10 bases between them. CDR1 MDHEN and CDR2 SYDVKM come from the germline V gene. There are 15 residues in the CDR3. In nucleotides, the CDR3 is TGTGCCAGCAGTTTATTACAGGGTGATGGAAACACCATATATTTT. Translated, it gives CASSLLQGDGNTIYF.

This chain joins TRBV19 and TRBJ2-1, with 10 bases lining up with TRBD1. CDR1 and CDR2 from the germline V gene are LNHDA and SQIVND (reference sequence). V was clipped by 3 bases and J by 11 bases; unmatched bases: 10. The CDR3 totals 15 residues. CDR3 nucleotides: TGTGCCAGTAGTATCCCCGGGACAGGGGCCTGGAAGCAGTTCTTC. Protein: CASSIPGTGAWKQFF. Looking up the rest from reference TRBV19 and TRBJ2-1 gives the full variable domain: DGGITQSPKYLFRKEGQNVTLSCEQNLNHDAMYWYRQDPGQGLRLIYYSQIVNDFQKGDIAEGYSVSREKKESFPLTVTSAQKNPTAFYLCASSIPGTGAWKQFFGPGTRLTVL.

This clone was counted once. The chain uses TRBV15 and TRBJ2-7, with D possibly matching TRBD1 (6 bases). The CDR3 runs 15 residues. Per germline, CDR1 LNHNV and CDR2 YYDKDF (reference sequence). The V end was cut by 0 bases, the J end by 3 bases, with 12 bases between. The CDR3: CATSRDPQGHYEQYF. The CDR3 nucleotides read TGTGCCACCAGCAGAGACCCACAGGGTCACTACGAGCAGTACTTC.

The chain combines TRBV11-3 with TRBJ2-1, with 12 nucleotides matching TRBD2. This CDR3 has 15 residues. Trimming took 6 bases from V and 10 from J; bases not matched to a gene: 10. The germline V gene encodes CDR1 SGHNT and CDR2 YENEEA. The CDR3 region is CASSSPTSGGIEQFF. In DNA form, the CDR3 reads TGTGCCAGCAGTTCTCCCACTAGCGGGGGGATCGAGCAGTTCTTC.

The gene calls are TRBV11-3 and TRBJ1-1; D not resolved. Trimming removed 4 bases at V and 4 bases at J, with 19 bases between. This CDR3 comprises 16 residues. CDR1 and CDR2 (germline): SGHNT, YENEEA. This CDR3 is CASSSLGSGIVTEAFF. In nucleotides, the CDR3 is TGTGCCAGCAGCTCTCTAGGGTCGGGGATAGTCACTGAAGCTTTCTTT.

The chain has TRBV4-1 and TRBJ1-3, with TRBD1 as a possible D gene (6 bases). V lost 4 bases and J lost 2, with 24 bases in between. This CDR3 contains 19 residues. The germline V gene encodes CDR1 MGHRA and CDR2 YSYEKL. The CDR3 bases are TGCGCCAGCAGCCCACCGACAAGAAGAACAGGGTCAGCTGGAAACACCATATATTTT. Protein product: CASSPPTRRTGSAGNTIYF.

This clone was counted only a few times. V and J are TRBV30 and TRBJ1-1, with a tentative D call TRBD1 (5 bases). Deletions cut 3 bases from V and 7 bases from J, with 12 bases between. Germline V gives CDR1 GTSNPN, CDR2 SVGIG (reference sequence). The CDR3 is 12 residues long. The CDR3 coding sequence is TGTGCCTGGAGGGTCGGAGACAGTGAAGCTTTCTTT. Translating gives CAWRVGDSEAFF.

J is TRBJ2-1 and V is TRBV7-2; TRBD1 matches at 9 bases. Germline CDR1 reads SGHTA; CDR2 reads FQGNSA. V dropped 5 bases and J dropped 0; count of bases not matched to a gene: 14. CDR3 length: 19 residues. Here the CDR3 reads CASSNTRDRVRSSYNEQFF. The CDR3 DNA is TGTGCCAGCAGCAACACCCGGGACAGGGTTAGGAGCTCCTACAATGAGCAGTTCTTC.

V and J are TRBV10-3 and TRBJ2-1; 10 nucleotides agree with TRBD2. V lost 7 bases and J lost 13; bases outside the gene matches: 10. CDR1 and CDR2 from the germline V gene are ENHRY and SYGVKD. This CDR3 comprises 13 residues. CDR3 sequence: CAIKPLAGVSQFF. CDR3 sequence (DNA): TGTGCCATCAAGCCCCTAGCGGGAGTGAGTCAGTTCTTC.

The chain carries TRBV7-2 and TRBJ2-7; weak D call: TRBD2 (5 bases). Trimming removed 1 base from V and 0 bases from J, with 7 bases in between. Per the germline V gene, CDR1 is SGHTA and CDR2 is FQGNSA. The CDR3 totals 14 residues. The CDR3 nucleotides read TGTGCCAGCAGCTTAGGGAGGAGCTCCTACGAGCAGTACTTC. Translated, it gives CASSLGRSSYEQYF.

The rearrangement uses TRBV6-5 and TRBJ1-1; D is undetermined. CDR1 is MNHEY and CDR2 is SVGAGI in the germline V gene. The CDR3 is 15 residues long. V lost 0 bases and J lost 5, with 13 bases in between. The CDR3 coding sequence is TGTGCCAGCAGTTACTCAAGCGGGGTTTTGACTGAAGCTTTCTTT. Protein sequence: CASSYSSGVLTEAFF.

This chain joins TRBV6-2 or TRBV6-3 and TRBJ1-1, with 8 bases that match TRBD1. This CDR3 spans 15 amino acids. CDR1 and CDR2 from the germline V gene are MNHEY and SVGEGT. The trim removed 4 bases at V and 7 bases at J, leaving 11 bases unmatched. CDR3 sequence: CASSSATGDYFEAFF. DNA of the CDR3: TGTGCCAGCAGTTCAGCGACAGGGGACTACTTTGAAGCTTTCTTT.

The rearrangement links TRBV5-4 to TRBJ2-1; no definite D call. Per the germline V gene, CDR1 is SGHNT and CDR2 is YYREEE (reference sequence). CDR3 length equals 11 residues. Trimming removed 7 bases from V and 7 bases from J, with 9 bases in between. This CDR3 is CASEEYNEQFF. The CDR3 nucleotides are TGTGCCAGCGAGGAGTATAATGAGCAGTTCTTC. The full variable domain, completed using reference TRBV5-4 and TRBJ2-1, is ETGVTQSPTHLIKTRGQQVTLRCSSQSGHNTVSWYQQALGQGPQFIFQYYREEENGRGNFPPRFSGLQFPNYSSELNVNALELDDSALYLCASEEYNEQFFGPGTRLTVL.

The CDR3 nucleotides read TGTGCCAGCAGTTACTCTGCGGAAGCACCGAACTACGAGCAGTACTTC. Translation gives CASSYSAEAPNYEQYF. This rearrangement joins TRBV6-6 to TRBJ2-7, with no clear D. This CDR3 comprises 16 residues. Deletions cut 0 bases from V and 3 bases from J, with 15 bases between. Germline CDR1 and CDR2: MNHNY and SVGAGI (reference sequence).

Remarks on this clone: In the same sample, other DNA sequences code for this CDR3. The V call is TRBV3-1 (or the pseudogene TRBV3-2), the J call TRBJ2-2, with D uncertain. V lost 4 bases and J lost 5, with 5 bases in between. Germline values: CDR1 LGHDT, CDR2 YNNKEL (reference sequence). This CDR3 is built from 12 residues. DNA of the CDR3: TGTGCCAGCAGCCTATCTACCGGGGAGCTGTTTTTT. It is translated as CASSLSTGELFF.

This clone was detected once. This chain connects TRBV3-1 (or the pseudogene TRBV3-2) to TRBJ1-2; 10 nucleotides agree with TRBD1. Losses at the gene ends were 4 bases for V and 8 bases for J; bases not matched to a gene: 10. CDR3 length equals 15 residues. Germline CDR1 is LGHDT and CDR2 is YNNKEL (reference sequence). The CDR3 reads CASSPAEGTGEGYTF. DNA for the CDR3: TGTGCCAGCAGCCCCGCAGAAGGGACAGGGGAAGGCTACACCTTC.

CDR3 residues: CATSYSTGIIGYEQYF. DNA for the CDR3: TGTGCCACCAGCTATTCAACAGGGATAATAGGGTACGAGCAGTACTTC. The rearrangement links TRBV15 to TRBJ2-7, with D possibly being TRBD1 (6 bases). Looked up from germline, CDR1 is LNHNV and CDR2 is YYDKDF (reference sequence). V was trimmed by 5 bases and J by 4 bases, leaving 21 bases between them. CDR3 length equals 16 residues.

The V call is TRBV30, the J call TRBJ1-2; 11 nucleotides agree with TRBD1. This CDR3 region has 13 residues. J gave up 7 bases and V 3 bases, and 4 bases lay outside the gene matches. Germline V gives CDR1 GTSNPN, CDR2 SVGIG (reference sequence). CDR3 in DNA: TGTGCCTGGAGAAGGACAGGGGGCCTTGGCTACACCTTC. Its protein product is CAWRRTGGLGYTF.